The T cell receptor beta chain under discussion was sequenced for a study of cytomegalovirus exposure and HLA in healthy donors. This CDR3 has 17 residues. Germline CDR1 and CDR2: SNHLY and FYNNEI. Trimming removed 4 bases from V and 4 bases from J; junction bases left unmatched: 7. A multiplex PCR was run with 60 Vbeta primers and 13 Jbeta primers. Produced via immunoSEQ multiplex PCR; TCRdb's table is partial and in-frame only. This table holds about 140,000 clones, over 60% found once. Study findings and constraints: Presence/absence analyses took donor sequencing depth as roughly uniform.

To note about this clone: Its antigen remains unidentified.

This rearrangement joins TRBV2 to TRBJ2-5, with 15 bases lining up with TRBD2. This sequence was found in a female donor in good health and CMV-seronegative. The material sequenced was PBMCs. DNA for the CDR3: TGTGCCAGCAGTGCAGGACTAGCGGGGGGGCCAGGAGAGACCCAGTACTTC. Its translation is CASSAGLAGGPGETQYF.